This T cell receptor (beta chain) appears in the sequencing data of a study of blood T cells in healthy people across ages. Individuals who donated were healthy Caucasians from Russia aged roughly 6 to 90. About this clonotype: What it binds is unknown.

Germline V gene sequence: CDR1 DFQATT, CDR2 SNEGSKA (reference sequence). The V and J ends lost 8 bases and 4 bases, in that order; junction bases with no gene match: 9. The CDR3 loop spans 13 amino acids. A second roughly 6 to 11 cycle PCR used barcoded and J-beta primers. TCRdb independently ran MiXCR on the 5' RACE reads; one entry per CDR3 protein. The sample lists about 970,000 distinct CDR3 sequences, roughly half seen once, with around 21% in the top ten. Study-level findings and limits: The unknown donor CMV status may have confounded expanded clonotype changes.

This rearrangement joins TRBV20-1 to TRBJ2-3; 7 bases are a match to TRBD1. The TCR originated in a woman aged 60-75 years in good health. Sequences were obtained from blood. The CDR3, as DNA: TGCAGTACAACAGGGGTTAGCGCAGATACGCAGTATTTT. Translation: CSTTGVSADTQYF.